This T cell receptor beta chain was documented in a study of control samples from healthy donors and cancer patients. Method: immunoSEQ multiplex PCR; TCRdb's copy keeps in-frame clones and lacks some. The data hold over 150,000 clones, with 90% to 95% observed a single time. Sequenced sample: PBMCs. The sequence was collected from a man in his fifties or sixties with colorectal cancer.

The CDR3 DNA follows: TGTGCCACCCGGGACCCCGGGAACACCGGGGAGCTGTTTTTT. Its translation: CATRDPGNTGELFF. The gene calls are TRBV10-3 and TRBJ2-2; TRBD1 or TRBD2 may be the D gene (5 bases each). V lost 10 bases and J 1 base, leaving 13 bases between the germline ends. Germline-derived CDR1 and CDR2 are ENHRY and SYGVKD. This CDR3 has 14 residues.